The clone carrying this T cell receptor beta chain was seen just once. As yet, its antigen is unknown. The CDR3 loop spans 15 amino acids. Per germline, CDR1 MDHEN and CDR2 SYDVKM. The junction had 14 bases not matched to a gene; V was cut back by 7 bases and J by 5 bases. Profiling relied on immunoSEQ multiplex PCR, and the TCRdb table lists in-frame clones only, not all of them. The data hold about 76,000 clones, with 90% to 95% observed a single time. The data stem from a study of cytomegalovirus exposure and HLA in healthy donors. Across the whole study: The same platform was used for the roughly 110 validation repertoires as for the approximately 610 first-cohort repertoires, as reported in a later analysis. Study-wide results and caveats: According to a subsequent analysis, TCR clusters from the first cohort were inclined to appear together in the 90 to 150 validation repertoires. Reports showed the classifier diagnosing cytomegalovirus status with high specificity and sensitivity.

The donors were members of the validation cohort, which comprised approximately 120 subjects and was separate from the first cohort of 730 or so subjects. Source material: PBMCs. The chain joins TRBV28 to TRBJ2-7, with 7 bases aligning to TRBD1. The receptor was isolated from a man younger than 30 in good health and CMV-seropositive. In DNA, the CDR3 is TGTGCCAGCAAGGAACACGGGCAGGGGGTTAACGAGCAGTACTTC. Protein: CASKEHGQGVNEQYF.